These 6 T cell receptor beta chains originate from one sample sequenced in a study of blood T cell repertoires in COVID-19. The data were produced by immunoSEQ multiplex PCR, yet TCRdb's version contains in-frame clones alone and is incomplete. Of 250,000 to 350,000 clones detected, 80% to 90% appear once; the ten largest clones hold around 4.5%. The material sequenced was PBMCs or T cells enriched from blood (not recorded which). Receptors originate from a woman younger than 45 who had recovered from COVID-19.

The genes are TRBV24-1 and TRBJ2-5; the D gene is possibly TRBD1 (5 bases). Between the trimmed V and J ends, which lost 1 base and 5 bases, there was a span of 13 bases. CDR3 length: 15 residues. Germline CDR1 and CDR2: KGHDR and SFDVKD. CDR3 sequence reads: CATSDFQGQGETQYF. CDR3 sequence (DNA): TGTGCCACCAGTGATTTTCAGGGCCAAGGGGAGACCCAGTACTTC.

Here the CDR3 DNA reads TGTGCCAGCAGTCCTACGGGGGAGTTTGATCAGCCCCAGCATTTT. Its translation: CASSPTGEFDQPQHF. The chain uses TRBV7-9 and TRBJ1-5; the D gene is possibly TRBD1 (5 bases). With 6 bases removed from V and 5 bases from J, the gap between germline ends came to 17 bases. CDR1 is SEHNR, CDR2 FQNEAQ, per germline (reference sequence). The CDR3 covers 15 residues.

The chain uses TRBV3-1 (or the pseudogene TRBV3-2) and TRBJ2-3; 13 nucleotides match TRBD2. Germline CDR1 and CDR2: LGHDT and YNNKEL (reference sequence). CDR3 length: 16 residues. Germline trimming cut 1 base from V and 3 bases from J; bases unmatched to any gene: 1. The CDR3 bases are TGTGCCAGCAGCCAAGGGACTAGCGGGAGAACAGATACGCAGTATTTT. Translation gives CASSQGTSGRTDTQYF.

The sample holds one count of this clone. The CDR3 region has the DNA TGTGCCAGCAGCCGGCCAAGCACAGATACGCAGTATTTT. It encodes CASSRPSTDTQYF. V and J are TRBV4-2 and TRBJ2-3, with D uncertain. Looked up from germline, CDR1 is LGHNA and CDR2 is YNFKEQ. Trimming removed 4 bases from V and 0 bases from J, with 5 bases in between. The CDR3 contains 13 residues.

The chain carries TRBV19 and TRBJ1-2, with TRBD1 matching 7 bases. Germline trimming cut 5 bases from V and 4 bases from J; bases unmatched to any gene: 10. This CDR3 has 15 amino acids. Germline V gene data show CDR1 as LNHDA and CDR2 as SQIVND (reference sequence). The CDR3 DNA reads as TGTGCCAGTAGTCGGAGGGGGCCGGCGGGCTATGGCTACACCTTC. This sequence encodes CASSRRGPAGYGYTF.

The chain joins TRBV28 to TRBJ1-2; a possible D gene is TRBD1 (6 bases). Trimming shortened V by 1 base and J by 4 bases, and 10 bases separated the two germline ends. CDR1 and CDR2 (germline): MDHEN, SYDVKM. This CDR3 has 14 amino acids. The CDR3 is CASSLLPGAYGYTF. In DNA, the CDR3 is TGTGCCAGCAGTTTATTGCCAGGGGCCTATGGCTACACCTTC.